This passage covers 16 T cell receptor beta chains from one sample sequenced in a study of T cell therapy after organ transplantation. The protocol was immunoSEQ multiplex PCR, while the TCRdb copy is restricted to in-frame clones and leaves out a portion. The sample has about 20,000 clones, about four fifths seen once. No antigen has been assigned to these receptors. Time point here: 20-29 weeks after completion of therapy. The specimen comprised CD8+ T cells from blood, sampled after autologous CMV-specific T cell therapy. These receptors were taken from a human patient who had received a solid organ transplant and had CMV disease. Part of the T cell pool may stem from the graft donor.

The genes are TRBV9 and TRBJ1-2, with D tentatively TRBD1 (6 bases). Trimming removed 4 bases from V and 0 bases from J, with 13 bases in between. The CDR3 sequence is 15 residues long. The germline gives CDR1 SGDLS, CDR2 YYNGEE. CDR3 nucleotide sequence: TGTGCCAGCAGCACAGGGACCGGAGCTAACTATGGCTACACCTTC. Its translation: CASSTGTGANYGYTF.

This chain links TRBV30 with TRBJ2-5; D unclear. Germline CDR1 and CDR2: GTSNPN and SVGIG (reference sequence). V lost 1 base and J lost 5, with 8 bases in between. The CDR3 has 12 amino acids. As DNA, the CDR3 is TGTGCCTGGAGTGAGATTTGGGAGACCCAGTACTTC. Encoded protein: CAWSEIWETQYF.

The chain combines TRBV19 with TRBJ1-1; a possible D gene is TRBD1 (6 bases). This CDR3 is 15 amino acids long. Deletions cut 0 bases from V and 5 bases from J, with 13 bases between. The V gene's germline CDR1 is LNHDA and CDR2 SQIVND (reference sequence). CDR3 amino acids: CASSIEGGAATEAFF. The CDR3 DNA follows: TGTGCCAGTAGTATAGAGGGGGGGGCGGCGACTGAAGCTTTCTTT.

Details on this clone: This sequence may be a read error, since a much larger clone differs from it by one base. The CDR3 DNA reads as TGTGCCAGCAGCAAAGAACGGCCGAGGGGCAACGCTGAAGCTTTCTTT. It encodes CASSKERPRGNAEAFF. This sequence joins TRBV21-1 and TRBJ1-1. TRBV21-1 is assigned pseudogene status. The CDR3 spans 16 residues.

The chain links TRBV19 to TRBJ1-1; no reliable D call. The CDR3 loop spans 15 amino acids. CDR1 LNHDA and CDR2 SQIVND come from the germline V gene (reference sequence). V was pared by 4 bases and J by 1 base, with 13 bases between. The CDR3 nucleotides read TGTGCCAGTAGTACAAAATTGGACGGGAACACTGAAGCTTTCTTT. This sequence encodes CASSTKLDGNTEAFF.

The CDR3: CASSPPGSQETQYF. Here the CDR3 DNA reads TGTGCCAGCAGCCCCCCGGGCAGTCAAGAGACCCAGTACTTC. This sequence joins TRBV5-4 and TRBJ2-5; the D is unclear. V lost 4 bases and J lost 2, with 12 bases in between. The germline CDR1 and CDR2 sequences are SGHNT and YYREEE (reference sequence). CDR3 size: 14 residues.

This clone has just a few counts. This CDR3 is also generated by other DNA sequences in the sample. This chain uses TRBV6-6 with TRBJ1-5; D is unresolved. Trimming removed 5 bases at V and 3 bases at J, with 11 bases between. The CDR3 runs to 14 residues. Germline CDR1 is MNHNY and CDR2 is SVGAGI (reference sequence). The DNA for the CDR3 is TGTGCCAGCAGTCTGGACGGATACAATCAGCCCCAGCATTTT. Encoded protein: CASSLDGYNQPQHF.

This chain uses TRBV5-1 with TRBJ2-5; 7 nucleotides agree with TRBD2. With 1 base clipped from V and 4 bases from J, the junction kept 7 bases outside the gene matches. The CDR3 contains 15 residues. The germline V gene encodes CDR1 SGHRS and CDR2 YFSETQ. The CDR3 coding sequence is TGCGCCAGCAGCTTGAGCGGGGACCTGGGAGAGACCCAGTACTTC. This gives the protein CASSLSGDLGETQYF.

The chain is built from TRBV19 and TRBJ2-5; weak D call: TRBD1 (6 bases). The V end was cut by 8 bases, the J end by 4 bases, with 20 bases between. The germline V gene encodes CDR1 LNHDA and CDR2 SQIVND (reference sequence). CDR3 length: 15 residues. CDR3 DNA sequence: TGTGCCAGTGGATCTCCGGCAGGGGTCGGAGAGACCCAGTACTTC. This gives the protein CASGSPAGVGETQYF.

The chain recombines TRBV7-8 with TRBJ2-1; 9 bases are a match to TRBD2. The CDR3 runs to 17 residues. Losses at the gene ends were 1 base for V and 4 bases for J; bases not matched to a gene: 8. CDR1 and CDR2 from the germline V gene are SGHVS and FQNEAQ. The CDR3 DNA reads TGTGCCAGCAGCTTAGAAATTTTTCTAGCGGGGTACAATGAGCAGTTCTTC. This codes for CASSLEIFLAGYNEQFF.

The chain combines TRBV13 with TRBJ2-3; 8 bases map to TRBD2. Germline V CDR1 and CDR2: PRHDT, FYEKMQ (reference sequence). The CDR3 covers 15 residues. J gave up 4 bases and V 0 bases, and 3 bases lay outside the gene matches. CDR3 residues: CASSLGLAVSDTQYF. DNA for the CDR3: TGTGCCAGCAGCTTAGGACTAGCGGTGTCAGATACGCAGTATTTT.

This chain joins TRBV10-3 and TRBJ2-1; 11 bases agree with TRBD1. Germline V gene lookup returns CDR1 ENHRY and CDR2 SYGVKD. The CDR3 runs 17 residues. Unmatched junction bases numbered 3, after V lost 2 bases and J lost 0 bases. CDR3 sequence (DNA): TGTGCCATCAGTGAGCCCGGGACAGGGGGCTCCTACAATGAGCAGTTCTTC. It specifies CAISEPGTGGSYNEQFF.

The genes are TRBV27 and TRBJ2-2; D gene unclear. This CDR3 has 12 residues. The V gene's germline CDR1 is MNHEY and CDR2 SMNVEV (reference sequence). V was trimmed by 3 bases and J by 5 bases, leaving 4 bases between them. CDR3 amino acids: CASSFGTGELFF. The CDR3 DNA reads as TGTGCCAGCAGTTTCGGAACCGGGGAGCTGTTTTTT.

The chain employs TRBV15 and TRBJ1-1; D not resolved. Germline lookup yields CDR1 LNHNV and CDR2 YYDKDF (reference sequence). The V and J ends lost 8 bases and 2 bases respectively, with 9 bases between them. This CDR3 comprises 12 residues. The CDR3 is CATGEGNTEAFF. The CDR3 DNA reads TGTGCCACCGGCGAGGGTAACACTGAAGCTTTCTTT.

The rearrangement joins TRBV7-3 to TRBJ2-2; unclear D gene. The V and J ends lost 2 bases and 1 base respectively, with 5 bases between them. The CDR3 is 14 residues long. The germline V gene encodes CDR1 SGHTA and CDR2 FQGTGA. CDR3 region: CASSLYGNTGELFF. The CDR3 DNA is TGTGCCAGCAGCTTATACGGGAACACCGGGGAGCTGTTTTTT. Drawing the rest from reference TRBV7-3 and TRBJ2-2, the complete variable domain is GAGVSQTPSNKVTEKGKYVELRCDPISGHTALYWYRQSLGQGPEFLIYFQGTGAADDSGLPNDRFFAVRPEGSVSTLKIQRTERGDSAVYLCASSLYGNTGELFFGEGSRLTVL.

The chain links TRBV6-1 to TRBJ2-7; D gene ambiguous. The CDR3 is 11 amino acids. With 7 bases removed from V and 3 bases from J, the gap between germline ends came to 7 bases. CDR1 MNHNS and CDR2 SASEGT come from the germline V gene. The DNA for the CDR3 is TGTGCCAGCACAGAAAGCTACGAGCAGTACTTC. Translating gives CASTESYEQYF.